The source of this TCR beta chain is a study of vaccination and CD4 T cells after COVID-19. Sample treatment: approximately 11-day PBMC culture with coronavirus spike peptide pools or control peptides (ViraFEST assay). Cultures used more than 1.5 million PBMCs per well, about 9.9 IU/ml IL-2 and about 10 ug/ml peptides. In regard to this clonotype: Its matching antigen is unknown.

An Oncomine TCR Beta short-read assay was used to sequence the DNA from cultured CD4+ T cells. Genomic DNA was extracted from cultured CD4+ T cells. TCRdb itself ran the PCR reads through MiXCR, one entry per CDR3 protein. The sample lists fewer than 20,000 distinct CDR3 sequences; about 77% were seen once. Germline V gives CDR1 LNHDA, CDR2 SQIVND (reference sequence). The ends were cut back, 6 bases at V and 8 bases at J, with 16 bases in the middle. The CDR3 spans 13 residues. Sequenced here: CD4+ T cells from blood, cultured in vitro, sampled after SARS-CoV-2 vaccination. The gene calls are TRBV19 and TRBJ1-2, with D maybe TRBD1 (5 bases). The clonotype originates from a human donor who received a COVID-19 vaccine. The CDR3 sequence is CASRLRGVGGYTF. Written as DNA, the CDR3 is TGTGCCAGTAGGCTCAGAGGGGTCGGAGGCTACACCTTC.